The 27 T cell receptor beta chains in this list originate from one sample, sequenced in a study of CD8+CD57+ T cells in acquired aplastic anemia. It was genomic DNA that served as the template for profiling TCR beta VDJ and CDR3. TCRdb ran MiXCR on the reads and lists one entry per CDR3 protein. Of some 150,000 distinct CDR3 sequences listed, more than 35% are singletons. Sequenced sample: sorted CD4+, CD8+, or CD8+CD57+ T cells (not recorded which) from PBMCs. The receptor source for this set is a human donor in good health, serving as a control.

Notes on this clonotype: An end of the junction does not agree with germline; a read error may underlie this. V and J are TRBV5-1 and TRBJ1-1; no definite D call. The CDR3 loop spans 12 amino acids. Germline CDR1 is SGHRS and CDR2 is YFSETQ. The CDR3 spells CANSSGGTEAFF. CDR3 bases: TGCGCCAACAGCTCTGGTGGGACTGAAGCTTTCTTT.

The chain has TRBV7-6 and TRBJ2-7; D unclear. V was pared by 1 base and J by 4 bases, with 17 bases between. The CDR3 loop spans 16 amino acids. Germline CDR1 and CDR2: SGHVS and FNYEAQ. The CDR3 nucleotides read TGTGCCAGCAGCTTAGGGCCGGACCGAAGGATTTACGAGCAGTACTTC. Protein: CASSLGPDRRIYEQYF.

The table lists this clonotype with many counts. The chain carries TRBV20-1 and TRBJ2-1, with 10 bases fitting TRBD2. The CDR3 sequence is 15 residues long. Germline V gene sequence: CDR1 DFQATT, CDR2 SNEGSKA (reference sequence). Trimming at V came to 3 bases and at J to 3 bases, leaving 5 bases not matched to a gene. The CDR3: CSAREVAGGYNEQFF. The CDR3, as DNA: TGCAGTGCTAGGGAGGTAGCGGGGGGCTACAATGAGCAGTTCTTC.

In its sample, this clonotype was seen many times. Relative to the germline gene, one junction end is altered; a read error may explain this. The gene calls are TRBV3-1 and TRBJ1-2; D unclear. The germline V gene encodes CDR1 LGHDT and CDR2 YNNKEL (reference sequence). This CDR3 is 11 amino acids long. The CDR3 DNA is TGTGCCAGCAGCTTACTGTGGACTGCAGCCTTC. It codes for CASSLLWTAAF.

This chain uses TRBV20-1 with TRBJ1-5; 7 nucleotides align to TRBD1. There are 13 residues in the CDR3. The V gene end was trimmed by 5 bases and the J gene end by 3 bases; junction bases not matched to a gene: 4. CDR1 DFQATT and CDR2 SNEGSKA come from the germline V gene (reference sequence). As DNA, the CDR3 is TGCAGTGCTTCACAGGGGACCAATCAGCCCCAGCATTTT. Protein: CSASQGTNQPQHF.

To note about this clonotype: This clone may be a read error of a much larger clone one base away. No DNA is shown, since the ends of the CDR3 on it are uncertain; the CDR3 is the one TCRdb lists. The rearrangement links TRBV19 to TRBJ1-2. The CDR3 is 16 residues long, ends included. Germline V gives CDR1 LNHDA, CDR2 SQIVND (reference sequence). This chain's CDR3 is CASRILARGHLYGYTF.

On this clonotype: No conserved phenylalanine or tryptophan ends this CDR3, so it is likely a read error. The rearrangement uses TRBV29-1 and TRBJ1-5; D is undetermined. This CDR3 contains 13 residues. The germline V gene encodes CDR1 SQVTM and CDR2 ANQGSEA. Trimming stripped 7 bases from V and 7 bases from J, with 17 bases between. CDR3 loop: CSAVVDPDQPQHY. Here the CDR3 DNA reads TGCAGCGCTGTAGTCGACCCGGACCAGCCCCAGCATTAT.

CDR3 sequence: CATSRDNGDTEAFF. CDR3 DNA: TGTGCCACCAGCAGAGATAATGGGGACACTGAAGCTTTCTTT. V gene TRBV15 combines with J gene TRBJ1-1; D is unclear. CDR1 and CDR2 from the germline V gene are LNHNV and YYDKDF (reference sequence). The CDR3 is 14 residues long. V lost 0 bases, J lost 3 bases, and 8 bases lay in between.

This clonotype appeared many times. V and J are TRBV6-1 and TRBJ2-3, with D perhaps being TRBD1 or TRBD2 (6 bases each). Germline CDR1 MNHNS, CDR2 SASEGT. The CDR3 spans 14 residues. Trimming took off 4 bases at V and 6 bases at J, with 14 bases between the two ends. The CDR3 coding sequence is TGTGCCAGCAGTGTCTGGGGGGCCCCCGATACGCAGTATTTT. Its translation: CASSVWGAPDTQYF.

The V and J genes are TRBV19 and TRBJ1-5; 9 bases map to TRBD1. V gave up 6 bases and J gave up 6 bases; unmatched junction bases: 6. The CDR3 is made up of 14 amino acids. Germline CDR1 and CDR2: LNHDA and SQIVND (reference sequence). CDR3 bases: TGTGCCAGTAGCGAGGGACAGGGTGGTCAGCCCCAGCATTTT. Residues: CASSEGQGGQPQHF.

The V gene is TRBV10-3, the J gene TRBJ2-5; 8 bases match TRBD2. V shed 4 bases, J shed 11 bases, and the junction held 12 bases outside the gene matches. This CDR3 is 14 amino acids long. Germline lookup yields CDR1 ENHRY and CDR2 SYGVKD. In DNA form, the CDR3 reads TGTGCCATCAGTGGAGTGCGGGGGGAAGATACGCAGTACTTC. This codes for CAISGVRGEDTQYF.

This clonotype showed up just a few times. This may be a read error, as it is one base from a much larger clone. The chain joins TRBV29-1 to TRBJ2-5; D may be TRBD1 (6 bases). The V and J ends lost 4 bases and 2 bases respectively, with 14 bases between them. This CDR3 is built from 14 residues. From germline, CDR1 is SQVTM and CDR2 ANQGSEA. The CDR3 reads CSVGGHMWQETQYF. The CDR3 bases are TGCAGCGTTGGGGGACATATGTGGCAAGAGACCCAGTACTTC.

Many counts were recorded for this clonotype. V is TRBV7-9 and J is TRBJ2-7, with D unclear. V lost 4 bases, J lost 5 bases, and 15 bases lay in between. The CDR3 spans 14 residues. The V gene's germline CDR1 is SEHNR and CDR2 FQNEAQ (reference sequence). The CDR3 sequence: CASSWGSLENEQYF. The DNA of the CDR3 is TGTGCCAGCAGCTGGGGATCACTGGAAAACGAGCAGTACTTC. The entire variable domain, with the rest obtained from reference TRBV7-9 and TRBJ2-7, is as follows: DTGVSQNPRHKITKRGQNVTFRCDPISEHNRLYWYRQTLGQGPEFLTYFQNEAQLEKSRLLSDRFSAERPKGSFSTLEIQRTEQGDSAMYLCASSWGSLENEQYFGPGTRLTVT.

Many counts were recorded for this clonotype. This rearrangement joins TRBV5-8 to TRBJ2-3; D might be TRBD2 (5 bases). The CDR3 is 14 residues long. Trimming shortened V by 0 bases and J by 7 bases, and 12 bases separated the two germline ends. From germline, CDR1 is SGHTS and CDR2 YDEGEE. CDR3 nucleotides: TGTGCCAGCAGCTTGGATGCTAGCCCCAATACGCAGTATTTT. Its protein product is CASSLDASPNTQYF.

This clonotype was observed a handful of times. The gene calls are TRBV27 and TRBJ2-7; D possibly corresponds to TRBD2 (6 bases). With 4 bases removed from V and 2 bases from J, the gap between germline ends came to 18 bases. Germline V gene data show CDR1 as MNHEY and CDR2 as SMNVEV (reference sequence). The CDR3 has 16 residues. CDR3 nucleotide sequence: TGTGCCAGCAGTTCCGCCTTTGGGAGGATTCCCTACGAGCAGTACTTC. As protein: CASSSAFGRIPYEQYF.

In regard to this clonotype: A single base separates this from a much larger clone, so it may be a read error. The genes are TRBV18 and TRBJ2-2, with D perhaps TRBD2 (5 bases). Germline CDR1 KGHSH, CDR2 LQKENI. CDR3 length: 12 residues. CDR3 sequence (DNA): TGTGCCAGCTCACGTAGTCCCGGGGAGCTGTCTTTT. This sequence encodes CASSRSPGELSF.

The table lists this clonotype with a few counts. The V gene is TRBV20-1, the J gene TRBJ1-4; 9 bases are shared with TRBD1. This CDR3 contains 17 residues. V lost 6 bases and J lost 8; bases outside the gene matches: 19. CDR1 is DFQATT, CDR2 SNEGSKA, per germline (reference sequence). The CDR3 loop reads CSAVKSRDRARGEKLFF. CDR3 sequence (DNA): TGCAGTGCCGTAAAGTCCCGGGACAGGGCCCGTGGAGAAAAACTGTTTTTT.

This clonotype was detected many times. This chain joins TRBV24-1 and TRBJ1-5; TRBD1 matches 8 bases. The germline V gene encodes CDR1 KGHDR and CDR2 SFDVKD. This CDR3 has 16 amino acids. Trimming removed 4 bases from V and 1 base from J; junction bases left unmatched: 5. As DNA, the CDR3 is TGTGCCACCAGTGAAGGGACAGGTAGGAGCAATCAGCCCCAGCATTTT. Its protein is CATSEGTGRSNQPQHF.

A note on this clonotype: It may be a read error: a sequence one base away is much more abundant. V is TRBV4-1 and J is TRBJ1-4; the D is unclear. Per germline, CDR1 MGHRA and CDR2 YSYEKL. The CDR3 sequence is 17 residues long. The CDR3 is CASSQDSRVLTNGKLFF. In nucleotides, the CDR3 is TGCGCCAGCAGCCAAGATAGCAGAGTACTGACTAATGGAAAACTGTTTTTT.

V and J are TRBV9 and TRBJ2-2; no clear D. Between the trimmed V and J ends, which lost 8 bases and 6 bases, there was a span of 11 bases. The length of the CDR3 is 12 residues. CDR1 is SGDLS and CDR2 is YYNGEE in the germline V gene. This CDR3 reads CARRTTAGELFF. CDR3 bases: TGTGCCAGGAGAACTACGGCCGGGGAGCTGTTTTTT.

The V call is TRBV5-6, the J call TRBJ2-1; 8 bases are shared with TRBD1. Per germline, CDR1 SGHDT and CDR2 YYEEEE. CDR3 size: 14 residues. V shed 3 bases, J shed 3 bases, and the junction held 2 bases outside the gene matches. The CDR3 spells CASSSDRDYNEQFF. CDR3 nucleotide sequence: TGTGCCAGCAGCTCGGACAGGGACTACAATGAGCAGTTCTTC.

This clonotype was seen only once. V is TRBV6-2 or TRBV6-3 and J is TRBJ2-3; 9 nucleotides align to TRBD2. Germline V gene data show CDR1 as MNHEY and CDR2 as SVGEGT. This CDR3 has 15 amino acids. V shed 7 bases, J shed 0 bases, and the junction held 5 bases outside the gene matches. Written as DNA, the CDR3 is TGTGCCAGCAAAGTAGCGGGAGCAAGCACAGATACGCAGTATTTT. Translating it yields CASKVAGASTDTQYF.

The V and J genes are TRBV25-1 and TRBJ2-7; a weak D match, TRBD1 (5 bases). The CDR3 totals 13 residues. Per germline, CDR1 MGHDK and CDR2 SYGVNS. Trimming cost V 7 bases and J 2 bases, with 12 bases left between them. DNA of the CDR3: TGTGCCAGCAAGGGGAAGGGGACCTACGAGCAGTACTTC. Its translation is CASKGKGTYEQYF.

The chain is built from TRBV10-3 and TRBJ1-6, with D maybe TRBD1 (6 bases). CDR3 length: 14 residues. Trimming left V 6 bases short and J 14 bases short, with 20 bases between. Germline assignment: CDR1 ENHRY and CDR2 SYGVKD. This CDR3 reads CAISIRDTPGALHF. The CDR3 coding sequence is TGTGCCATCAGCATTCGGGACACCCCAGGGGCCCTCCACTTT.

This clonotype has at least ten counts. This chain links TRBV18 with TRBJ2-5; maybe TRBD2 (5 bases). Looked up from germline, CDR1 is KGHSH and CDR2 is LQKENI. Deletions cut 5 bases from V and 4 bases from J, with 8 bases between. This CDR3 has 12 amino acids. The CDR3 loop is CASSEGGETQYF. CDR3 in DNA: TGTGCCAGCTCAGAGGGCGGAGAGACCCAGTACTTC.

Details on this clonotype: Being one base from a much bigger clone, this may be a read error. The rearrangement uses TRBV20-1 and TRBJ1-4, with no clear D. CDR3 length equals 14 residues. Per germline, CDR1 DFQATT and CDR2 SNEGSKA (reference sequence). The CDR3 region is CSARGWATNEKLVF. CDR3 nucleotides: TGCAGTGCTAGAGGATGGGCGACTAATGAAAAACTGGTTTTT.

V usage is TRBV20-1 and J usage is TRBJ1-2, with D unclear. V was trimmed by 4 bases and J by 4 bases, leaving 16 bases between them. This CDR3 spans 14 amino acids. Per the germline V gene, CDR1 is DFQATT and CDR2 is SNEGSKA (reference sequence). The CDR3 DNA sequence: TGCAGTGCTACAGATAGAGGGTCGGGCTATGGCTACACCTTC. It specifies CSATDRGSGYGYTF.